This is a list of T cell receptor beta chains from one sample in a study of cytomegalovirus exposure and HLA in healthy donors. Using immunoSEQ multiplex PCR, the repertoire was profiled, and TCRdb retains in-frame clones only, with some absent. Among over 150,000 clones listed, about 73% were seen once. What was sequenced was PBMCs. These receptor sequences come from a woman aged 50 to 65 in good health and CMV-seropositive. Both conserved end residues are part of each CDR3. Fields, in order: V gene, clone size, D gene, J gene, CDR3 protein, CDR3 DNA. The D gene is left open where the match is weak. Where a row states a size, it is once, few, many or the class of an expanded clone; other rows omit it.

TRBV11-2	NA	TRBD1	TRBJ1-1	CASSSSDRKNTEAFF	TGTGCCAGCAGCTCCTCGGACAGGAAGAACACTGAAGCTTTCTTT
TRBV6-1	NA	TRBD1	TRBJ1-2	CASSPDRDYGYTF	TGTGCCAGCTCCCCGGACAGGGACTATGGCTACACCTTC
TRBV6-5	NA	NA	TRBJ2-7	CASSYSSGPRPHEQYF	TGTGCCAGCAGTTACTCGAGTGGGCCAAGACCCCACGAGCAGTACTTC
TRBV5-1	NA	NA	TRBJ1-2	CASSLGGDYGYTF	TGCGCCAGCAGCTTGGGGGGGGACTATGGCTACACCTTC
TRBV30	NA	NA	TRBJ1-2	CAALAERGGYGYTF	TGTGCCGCGCTCGCCGAAAGGGGTGGCTATGGCTACACCTTC
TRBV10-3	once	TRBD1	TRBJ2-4	CAISENPGTEKNIQYF	TGTGCCATCAGTGAAAATCCCGGGACAGAAAAAAACATTCAGTACTTC
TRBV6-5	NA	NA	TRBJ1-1	CASSYSRELNTEAFF	TGTGCCAGCAGTTACTCAAGAGAGTTGAACACTGAAGCTTTCTTT
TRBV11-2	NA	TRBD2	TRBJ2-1	CASSLERGFWNEQFF	TGTGCCAGCAGCTTAGAGCGGGGGTTTTGGAATGAGCAGTTCTTC
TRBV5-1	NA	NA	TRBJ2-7	CASTPQGFDYEQYF	TGCGCCAGCACCCCGCAGGGTTTCGACTACGAGCAGTACTTC
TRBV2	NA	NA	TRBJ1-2	CATKTVDYGYTF	TGTGCCACCAAAACAGTTGACTATGGCTACACCTTC
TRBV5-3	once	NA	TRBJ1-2	CARSLDRDGYGYTF	TGTGCCAGAAGCTTGGACAGGGATGGGTATGGCTACACCTTC
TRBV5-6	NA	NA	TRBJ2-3	CASSLKRGGRLGTDTQYF	TGTGCCAGCAGCTTGAAGAGGGGGGGCCGGTTGGGCACAGATACGCAGTATTTT
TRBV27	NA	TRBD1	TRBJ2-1	CASSLQGNNEQFF	TGTGCCAGCAGTCTACAGGGGAACAATGAGCAGTTCTTC
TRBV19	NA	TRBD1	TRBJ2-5	CASSIGGQVGETQYF	TGTGCCAGTAGTATCGGGGGACAGGTGGGAGAGACCCAGTACTTC
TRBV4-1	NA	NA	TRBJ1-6	CASSPTLTRGPLHF	TGCGCCAGCAGCCCTACACTTACCCGGGGACCCCTCCACTTT
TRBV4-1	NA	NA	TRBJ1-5	CASSQRATSSNQPQHF	TGCGCCAGCAGCCAGAGGGCCACAAGCAGCAATCAGCCCCAGCATTTT
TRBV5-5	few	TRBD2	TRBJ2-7	CASSRGAGETHEQYF	TGTGCCAGCAGCCGTGGAGCGGGGGAGACCCACGAGCAGTACTTC
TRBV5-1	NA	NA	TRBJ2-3	CASSPHSQSTDTQYF	TGCGCCAGCAGCCCGCATTCACAGAGCACAGATACGCAGTATTTT
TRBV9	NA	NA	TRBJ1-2	CASSGGGINYGYTF	TGTGCCAGCAGCGGAGGGGGTATTAACTATGGCTACACCTTC
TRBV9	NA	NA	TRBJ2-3	CASSVAQGLDTQYF	TGTGCCAGCAGCGTAGCGCAGGGTTTAGATACGCAGTATTTT
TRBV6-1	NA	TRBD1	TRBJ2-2	CASSVRTGNTGELFF	TGTGCCAGCAGTGTGAGGACAGGGAACACCGGGGAGCTGTTTTTT
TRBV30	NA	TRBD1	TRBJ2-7	CAWSTTGASHEQYF	TGTGCCTGGAGTACAACAGGGGCGTCCCACGAGCAGTACTTC
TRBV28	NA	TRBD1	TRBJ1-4	CASSLPGQGHQKLFF	TGTGCCAGCAGTCTCCCGGGACAGGGCCATCAAAAACTGTTTTTT
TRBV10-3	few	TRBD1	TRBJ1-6	CAIRGDSNNSPLHF	TGTGCCATCAGAGGGGACAGCAATAATTCACCCCTCCACTTT
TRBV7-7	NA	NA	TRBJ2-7	CASSLRQAYYEQYF	TGTGCTAGCAGCTTGCGACAGGCTTACTACGAGCAGTACTTC
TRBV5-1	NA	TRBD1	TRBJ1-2	CASSSQAGTGTYGYTF	TGCGCCAGCAGCTCGCAAGCCGGGACAGGGACCTATGGCTACACCTTC
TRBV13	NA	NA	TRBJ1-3	CASSLRTASGNTIYF	TGTGCCAGCAGCCTTAGGACAGCCTCTGGAAACACCATATATTTT
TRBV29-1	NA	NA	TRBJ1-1	CSAEVLNTEAFF	TGCAGCGCCGAGGTCCTGAACACTGAAGCTTTCTTT
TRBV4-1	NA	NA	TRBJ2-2	CASSPSQVTAGELFF	TGCGCCAGCAGTCCTTCCCAAGTTACGGCCGGGGAGCTGTTTTTT
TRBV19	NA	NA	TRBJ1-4	CASSTTGTFNEKLFF	TGTGCCAGTAGTACTACAGGGACGTTTAATGAAAAACTGTTTTTT
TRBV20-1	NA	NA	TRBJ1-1	CSARPGGDF	TGCAGTGCTAGACCCGGGGGGGACTTT
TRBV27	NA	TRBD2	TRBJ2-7	CASSYRGRGGSYEQYF	TGTGCCAGCAGTTACCGCGGCCGGGGGGGCTCGTACGAGCAGTACTTC
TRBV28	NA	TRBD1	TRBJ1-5	CASSGAGTGGEPQHF	TGTGCCAGCAGCGGGGCCGGGACAGGGGGTGAGCCCCAGCATTTT
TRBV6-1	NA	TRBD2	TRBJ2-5	CASRGGMQETQYF	TGTGCCAGCAGGGGGGGGATGCAAGAGACCCAGTACTTC
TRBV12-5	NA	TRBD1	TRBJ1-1	CASGLVSGGQGRMNTEAFF	TGTGCTAGTGGTTTGGTATCAGGGGGACAGGGGCGGATGAACACTGAAGCTTTCTTT
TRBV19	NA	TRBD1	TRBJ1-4	CASSVPGQSRGLFF	TGTGCCAGTAGTGTCCCGGGACAGTCCCGGGGGCTGTTTTTT
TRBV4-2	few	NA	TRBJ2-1	CASSQDLTGQFF	TGTGCCAGCAGCCAAGATTTGACGGGGCAGTTCTTC
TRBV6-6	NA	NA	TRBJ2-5	CASSYLAWGDQETQYF	TGTGCCAGCAGTTACTTGGCCTGGGGGGACCAAGAGACCCAGTACTTC
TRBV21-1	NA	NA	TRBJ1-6	CASISSRQGPYNSPLHF	TGTGCCAGCATTTCGAGTCGACAGGGCCCCTATAATTCACCCCTCCACTTT
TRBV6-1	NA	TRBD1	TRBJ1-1	CASRGGQPNTEAFF	TGTGCCAGCAGGGGGGGACAGCCGAACACTGAAGCTTTCTTT
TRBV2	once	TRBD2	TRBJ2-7	CASNPSSGLADSYEQYF	TGTGCCAGCAATCCGAGTTCGGGACTAGCGGATTCCTACGAGCAGTACTTC
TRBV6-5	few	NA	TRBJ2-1	CASSLGEPSYNEQFF	TGTGCCAGCAGCTTAGGGGAACCCTCCTACAATGAGCAGTTCTTC
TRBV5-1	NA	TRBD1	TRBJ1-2	CASSLGTGEYGYTF	TGCGCCAGCAGCCTTGGGACAGGGGAATATGGCTACACCTTC
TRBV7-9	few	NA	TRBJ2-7	CASSSEEQRAYEQYF	TGTGCCAGCAGCTCAGAGGAGCAGAGGGCCTACGAGCAGTACTTC
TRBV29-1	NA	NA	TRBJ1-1	CSVEDIGRNTEAFF	TGCAGCGTTGAAGATATTGGTAGGAACACTGAAGCTTTCTTT
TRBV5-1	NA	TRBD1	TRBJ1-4	CASSDSTGIREKLFF	TGCGCCAGCAGCGACTCGACAGGGATAAGAGAAAAACTGTTTTTT
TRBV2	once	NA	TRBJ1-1	CASSTGTTEAFF	TGTGCCAGCAGTACAGGGACCACTGAAGCTTTCTTT